The clone carrying this T cell receptor beta chain was recorded once. The table came from immunoSEQ multiplex PCR; TCRdb's copy has only in-frame clones and leaves some out. The sample has approximately 300,000 clones, about 85% seen once. The sample is drawn from a study of blood T cell repertoires in COVID-19. Study details: T cells, B-cell-depleted T cells, or PBMCs provided the cDNA or gDNA that served as material.

Researchers sorted participants into cohorts using their self-reported clinical history. It was within 2 weeks before study entry that exposed participants met a COVID-19 case. The V gene end was trimmed by 3 bases and the J gene end by 0 bases; junction bases not matched to a gene: 11. The CDR3 extends over 17 amino acids. Per the germline V gene, CDR1 is SQVTM and CDR2 is ANQGSEA. The material sequenced was PBMCs or T cells enriched from blood (not recorded which). The clonotype comes from a woman aged 25 to 39 who had been exposed to COVID-19. The chain employs TRBV29-1 and TRBJ2-3; 8 bases agree with TRBD2. The CDR3 loop is CSVEWAGGHSSTDTQYF. CDR3 nucleotide sequence: TGCAGCGTTGAGTGGGCGGGGGGCCATTCTAGCACAGATACGCAGTATTTT.